This T cell receptor (beta chain) was obtained from a study of T cells after yellow fever vaccination. Overall study results and limits: FACS-sorted repertoires could contain abundant clonotypes contaminating from the bulk population.

TCRdb re-called the 5' RACE reads with MiXCR, one entry per CDR3 protein. The sample lists 300,000 or so distinct CDR3 sequences, roughly 4% seen once, with 20% to 25% in the top ten. Remarks on this clonotype: The target antigen is unknown.

The V end was cut by 0 bases, the J end by 2 bases, with 10 bases between. The CDR3 contains 14 residues. Germline V gene data show CDR1 as DFQATT and CDR2 as SNEGSKA (reference sequence). This sample comprised PBMCs, obtained 5 days after the yellow fever booster vaccination. The receptor comes from a man between 18 and 35 years old who received the YFV17D yellow fever vaccine. The chain employs TRBV20-1 and TRBJ2-5; D gene ambiguous. The CDR3 is CSARENRAQETQYF. CDR3 nucleotides: TGCAGTGCTAGAGAGAACCGGGCTCAAGAGACCCAGTACTTC.